This T cell receptor (beta chain) comes out of a study of shared clonotypes between healthy human individuals (dated by TCRdb to about 2020). With respect to the entire study: Three men and a couple of women, aged 18 to 49 years, made up the cohort. The study deeply sequenced blood TCR repertoires of five healthy adults to estimate repertoire size and the extent of clonotype sharing between individuals. Leukapheresis yielded between about 0.85 and 9 billion PBMCs per donor. Different laboratories and diverse techniques were used to prepare libraries and sequence TCR repertoires, to increase sequencing depth and limit assay-specific biases. For each donor, CD4 naive and CD4 memory were each run on three plates, CD8 naive on two plates, and CD8 memory on one plate.

Using the deep immunoSEQ assay, TCR CDR3 regions were amplified from genomic DNA by multiplex PCR. Extracted genomic DNA from each cell subset was spread evenly across all wells of several immunoSEQ 96-well plates, with each plate serving as a replicate. For sorted subsets, each replicate PCR was loaded with 200 to 250 ng genomic DNA, equivalent to about 30,000 T cell genomes. The purified libraries were quantified using a Qubit 3.0 fluorometer, sized with a Bioanalyzer 2100, and then quantified again using the KAPA Library Quantification kit. Every immunoSEQ 96-well plate was sequenced on a separate single-read 150-cycle Illumina NextSeq 550 flow cell. The source study handled its data this way. Because the immunoSEQ output held only junctional sequences and lacked quality scores, the filtering could not match the filtering applied to full-length reads. Sequences were annotated with PyIR, a Python wrapper for IgBLAST v1.9, using IMGT germline references to assign V/J genes and CDR3. Reads were removed for weak V/J assignments (E-value above 1e-6), missing CDR3, stop codons, out-of-frame junctions, or ambiguous translated residues. A V3J clonotype was defined by an identical inferred V gene, J gene, and CDR3 amino acid sequence. Percentage overlap between repertoires was calculated by dividing the number of shared unique clonotypes by the size of the smaller repertoire. Richness of each repertoire was evaluated using RTK rarefaction, the Chao1 estimator, and Recon v2.1 estimates of unobserved clonotypes. Generation probabilities for all TCRbeta clonotypes obtained by the gDNA method from a handful of donors were computed using OLGA. Imported from immuneACCESS, the table was reduced by TCRdb to in-frame sequences with V and J called. These copies leave out some clones; in studies compared against another copy, an unresolved V gene accounts for under half, and the cause of the remainder is not known. V, J and clone size were drawn from that table, and D and trimming were deduced from the DNA. Present in this sample are about 1 million clones, about 80% of which were seen just once. The ten largest clones capture 1.4% of the sample.

This clone was detected once. Its antigen remains unidentified. Base-call qualities are not available, and no considerably larger clone is one nucleotide away. The germline V gene (reference sequence) supplies CDR1 LNHNV and CDR2 YYDKDF. Measured from the cysteine to the phenylalanine, the CDR3 is 14 residues long. The sequence is cut down to CDR3 DNA, 42 bases in frame from base 1. V drops 5 bases and J drops 3 bases, leaving 13 bases in between. Donors were healthy HIV-negative adults with no recently reported acute infections or vaccinations. Every donor was a Caucasian adult residing in Nashville, Tennessee, USA. Magnetic negative selection was used to enrich CD4+ T cells, after which naive cells were positively selected on CD45RA and the negative fraction became the memory subset. Blood was obtained by leukapheresis, after which PBMCs were separated by Ficoll-Histopaque density gradient centrifugation and cryopreserved in liquid nitrogen vapor phase. Purity and quantity of every magnetically sorted T cell population were checked by analytical flow cytometry. Each sorted fraction had its genomic DNA isolated and then quantified by UV absorbance on a Nanodrop 2000c.

What the study reported, not specific to this receptor: Naive subsets generally had larger estimated clonotype richness than memory subsets did. Compared with non-shared clonotypes, the clonotypes found in all four sorted-subset donors had higher generation probabilities. The small number of donors limited the genetic and exposure-history diversity represented. Sharing across several donors was observed for approximately 5% of naive CD4, about 4% of naive CD8, 2% to 2.5% of memory CD4, and about 0.38% of memory CD8 clonotypes. Rarefaction of sorted-subset datasets indicated incomplete sequencing despite the large sequencing depth. Sampling was limited to blood, and TCR repertoires in tissue likely differ from TCR repertoires in blood. Pairwise subsampling led to the expectation that sequencing depth would affect the degree of clonotype sharing among donors.

The receptor's source is a man younger than 30 in good health. In this chain, TRBV15 is recombined with TRBJ1-2; no D gene is confidently identified. The sequenced material came from memory CD4+ T cells sorted from blood. This specimen's cell subset or site label, interpreted: CD45RA-negative fraction. In nucleotides, the sequence is TGTGCCACCAGCCCCGAGGGCTGGGACTATGGCTACACCTTC. Its protein product is CATSPEGWDYGYTF.